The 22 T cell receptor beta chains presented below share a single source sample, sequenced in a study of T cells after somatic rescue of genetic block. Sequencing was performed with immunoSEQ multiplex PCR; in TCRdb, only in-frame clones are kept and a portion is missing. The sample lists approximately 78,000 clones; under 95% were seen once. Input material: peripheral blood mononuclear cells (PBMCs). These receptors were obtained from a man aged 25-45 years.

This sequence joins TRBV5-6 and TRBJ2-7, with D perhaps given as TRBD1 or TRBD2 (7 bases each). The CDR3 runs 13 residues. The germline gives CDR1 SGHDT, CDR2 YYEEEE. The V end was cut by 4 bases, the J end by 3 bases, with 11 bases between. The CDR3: CASSPGGVYEQYF. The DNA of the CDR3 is TGTGCCAGCAGCCCAGGGGGGGTCTACGAGCAGTACTTC.

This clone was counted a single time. The CDR3 reads CASSPQGPGELFF. The CDR3 region has the DNA TGTGCCAGCAGCCCCCAGGGCCCCGGGGAGCTGTTTTTT. This chain connects TRBV7-9 to TRBJ2-2; D perhaps matches TRBD1 (5 bases). The CDR3 is made up of 13 amino acids. Trimming cost V 5 bases and J 6 bases, with 10 bases left between them. Germline V gene data show CDR1 as SEHNR and CDR2 as FQNEAQ (reference sequence).

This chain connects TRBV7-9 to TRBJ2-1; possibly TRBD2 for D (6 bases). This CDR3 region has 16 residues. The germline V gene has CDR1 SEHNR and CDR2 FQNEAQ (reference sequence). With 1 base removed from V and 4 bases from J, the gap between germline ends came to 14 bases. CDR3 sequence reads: CASSLVAGRGYNEQFF. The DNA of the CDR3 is TGTGCCAGCAGCTTAGTGGCGGGGAGAGGATACAATGAGCAGTTCTTC.

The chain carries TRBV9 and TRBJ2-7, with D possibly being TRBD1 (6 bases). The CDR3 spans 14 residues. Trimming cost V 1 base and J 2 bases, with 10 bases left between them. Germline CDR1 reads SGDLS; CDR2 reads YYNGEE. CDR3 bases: TGTGCCAGCAGCGTAAATTCAGGGGCCTACGAGCAGTACTTC. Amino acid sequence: CASSVNSGAYEQYF.

The CDR3, as DNA: TGTGCCAGCAGTTGGCCGACTAGCGGAGCTAGCACAGATACGCAGTATTTT. It translates to CASSWPTSGASTDTQYF. This chain joins TRBV7-9 and TRBJ2-3; TRBD2 matches 9 bases. With 6 bases clipped from V and 0 bases from J, the junction kept 10 bases outside the gene matches. CDR1 is SEHNR, CDR2 FQNEAQ, per germline (reference sequence). The CDR3 has 17 amino acids.

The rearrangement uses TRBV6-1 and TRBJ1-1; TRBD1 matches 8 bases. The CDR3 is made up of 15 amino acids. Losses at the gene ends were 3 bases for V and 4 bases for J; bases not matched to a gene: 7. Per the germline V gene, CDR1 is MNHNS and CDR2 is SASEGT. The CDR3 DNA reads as TGTGCCAGCAGTGACCCCAGGGGGCGCGGCACTGAAGCTTTCTTT. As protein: CASSDPRGRGTEAFF.

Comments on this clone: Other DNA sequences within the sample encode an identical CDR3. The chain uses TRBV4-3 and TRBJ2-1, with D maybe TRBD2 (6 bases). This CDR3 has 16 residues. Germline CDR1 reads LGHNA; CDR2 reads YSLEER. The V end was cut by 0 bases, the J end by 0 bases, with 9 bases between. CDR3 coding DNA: TGCGCCAGCAGCCAAGACCGGGACTTCTCCTACAATGAGCAGTTCTTC. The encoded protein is CASSQDRDFSYNEQFF.

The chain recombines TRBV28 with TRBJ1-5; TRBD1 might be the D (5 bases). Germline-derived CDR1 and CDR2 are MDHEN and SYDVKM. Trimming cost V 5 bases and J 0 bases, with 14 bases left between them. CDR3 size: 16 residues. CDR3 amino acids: CASSPKTGFSNQPQHF. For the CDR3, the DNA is TGTGCCAGCAGTCCAAAAACAGGTTTTAGCAATCAGCCCCAGCATTTT.

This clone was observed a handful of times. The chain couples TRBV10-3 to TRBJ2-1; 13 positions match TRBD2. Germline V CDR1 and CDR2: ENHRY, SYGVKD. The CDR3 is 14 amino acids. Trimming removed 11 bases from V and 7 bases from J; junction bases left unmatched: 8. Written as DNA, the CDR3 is TGTGCCGCCACTAGCGGGGGGGCGGGGAATGAGCAGTTCTTC. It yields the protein CAATSGGAGNEQFF.

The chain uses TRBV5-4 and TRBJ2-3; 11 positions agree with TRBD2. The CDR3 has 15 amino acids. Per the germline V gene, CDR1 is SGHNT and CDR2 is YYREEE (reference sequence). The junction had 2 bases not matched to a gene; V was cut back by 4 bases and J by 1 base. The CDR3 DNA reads TGTGCCAGCAGCCCGGGACTAGCGGGCACAGATACGCAGTATTTT. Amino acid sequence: CASSPGLAGTDTQYF. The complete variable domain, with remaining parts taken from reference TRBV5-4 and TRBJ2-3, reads ETGVTQSPTHLIKTRGQQVTLRCSSQSGHNTVSWYQQALGQGPQFIFQYYREEENGRGNFPPRFSGLQFPNYSSELNVNALELDDSALYLCASSPGLAGTDTQYFGPGTRLTVL.

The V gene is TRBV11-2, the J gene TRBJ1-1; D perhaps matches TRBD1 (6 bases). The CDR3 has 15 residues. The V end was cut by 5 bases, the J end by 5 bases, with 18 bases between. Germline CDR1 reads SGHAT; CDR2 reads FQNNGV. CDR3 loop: CASSPRPGAATEAFF. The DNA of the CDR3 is TGTGCCAGCAGCCCCAGGCCGGGGGCGGCTACTGAAGCTTTCTTT.

CDR3 DNA: TGTGCCAGCAGCTCGGGACAGTTCGCAACTAATGAAAAACTGTTTTTT. Its protein product is CASSSGQFATNEKLFF. The V and J genes are TRBV7-2 and TRBJ1-4; TRBD1 agrees at 7 bases. Germline V gene data show CDR1 as SGHTA and CDR2 as FQGNSA. The CDR3 loop spans 16 amino acids. The V segment lost 4 bases and the J segment 0 bases; nucleotides outside the gene matches: 5.

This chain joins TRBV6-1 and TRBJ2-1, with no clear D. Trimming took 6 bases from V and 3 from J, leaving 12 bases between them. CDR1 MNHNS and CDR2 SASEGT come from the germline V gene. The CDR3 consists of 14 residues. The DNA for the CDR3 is TGTGCCAGCAGCACTGACTCTGACTACAATGAGCAGTTCTTC. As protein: CASSTDSDYNEQFF.

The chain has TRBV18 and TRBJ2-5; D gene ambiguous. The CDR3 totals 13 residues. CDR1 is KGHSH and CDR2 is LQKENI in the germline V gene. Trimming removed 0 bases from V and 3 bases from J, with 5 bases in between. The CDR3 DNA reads TGTGCCAGCTCACCACCTTCTGAAGAGACCCAGTACTTC. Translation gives CASSPPSEETQYF.

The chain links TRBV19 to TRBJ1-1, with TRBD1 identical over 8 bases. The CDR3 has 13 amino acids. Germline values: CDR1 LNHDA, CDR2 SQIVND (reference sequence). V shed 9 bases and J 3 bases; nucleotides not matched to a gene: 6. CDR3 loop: CASSGGWDTEAFF. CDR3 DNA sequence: TGTGCCAGCTCAGGGGGCTGGGACACTGAAGCTTTCTTT.

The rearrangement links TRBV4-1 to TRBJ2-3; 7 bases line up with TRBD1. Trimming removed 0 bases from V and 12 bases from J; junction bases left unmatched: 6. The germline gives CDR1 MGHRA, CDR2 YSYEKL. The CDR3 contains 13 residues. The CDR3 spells CASSQDRDSLQYF. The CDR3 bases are TGCGCCAGCAGCCAAGATCGGGACAGTTTACAGTATTTT.

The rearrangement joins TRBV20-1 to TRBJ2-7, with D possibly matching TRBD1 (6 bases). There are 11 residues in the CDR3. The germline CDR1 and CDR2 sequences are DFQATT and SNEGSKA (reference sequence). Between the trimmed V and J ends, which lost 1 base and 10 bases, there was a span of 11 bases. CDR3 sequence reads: CSARARQAQYF. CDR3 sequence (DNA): TGCAGTGCTAGAGCAAGACAGGCTCAGTACTTC.

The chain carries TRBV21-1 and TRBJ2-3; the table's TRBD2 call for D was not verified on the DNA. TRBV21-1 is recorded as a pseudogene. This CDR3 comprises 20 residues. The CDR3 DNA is TGTGCCAGCAGCAAACCGGGACTAGCGGGAGATGGTTTGGGCACAGATACGCAGTATTTT. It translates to CASSKPGLAGDGLGTDTQYF.

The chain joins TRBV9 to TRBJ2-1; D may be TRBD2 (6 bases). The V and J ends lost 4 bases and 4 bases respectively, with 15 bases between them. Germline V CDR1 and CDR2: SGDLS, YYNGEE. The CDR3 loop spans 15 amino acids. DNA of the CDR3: TGTGCCAGCAGCCCTCGGGTAGCGGTGTACAATGAGCAGTTCTTC. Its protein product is CASSPRVAVYNEQFF.

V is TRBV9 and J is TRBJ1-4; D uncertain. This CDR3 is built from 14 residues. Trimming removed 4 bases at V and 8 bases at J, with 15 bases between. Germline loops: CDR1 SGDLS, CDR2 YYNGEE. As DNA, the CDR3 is TGTGCCAGCAGCTTCTCATGGACTGAAGAAAAACTGTTTTTT. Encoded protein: CASSFSWTEEKLFF.

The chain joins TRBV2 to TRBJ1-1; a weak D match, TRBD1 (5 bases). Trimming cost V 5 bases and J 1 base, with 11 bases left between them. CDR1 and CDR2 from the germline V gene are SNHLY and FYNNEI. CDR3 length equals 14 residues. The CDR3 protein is CASSPQTGNTEAFF. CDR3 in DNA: TGTGCCAGCAGTCCCCAAACAGGGAACACTGAAGCTTTCTTT.

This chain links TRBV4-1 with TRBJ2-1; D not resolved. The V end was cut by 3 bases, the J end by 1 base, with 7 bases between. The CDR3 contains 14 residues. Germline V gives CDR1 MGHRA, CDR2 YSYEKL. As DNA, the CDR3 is TGCGCCAGCAGCCATGCCGGTTCCTACAATGAGCAGTTCTTC. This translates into CASSHAGSYNEQFF.